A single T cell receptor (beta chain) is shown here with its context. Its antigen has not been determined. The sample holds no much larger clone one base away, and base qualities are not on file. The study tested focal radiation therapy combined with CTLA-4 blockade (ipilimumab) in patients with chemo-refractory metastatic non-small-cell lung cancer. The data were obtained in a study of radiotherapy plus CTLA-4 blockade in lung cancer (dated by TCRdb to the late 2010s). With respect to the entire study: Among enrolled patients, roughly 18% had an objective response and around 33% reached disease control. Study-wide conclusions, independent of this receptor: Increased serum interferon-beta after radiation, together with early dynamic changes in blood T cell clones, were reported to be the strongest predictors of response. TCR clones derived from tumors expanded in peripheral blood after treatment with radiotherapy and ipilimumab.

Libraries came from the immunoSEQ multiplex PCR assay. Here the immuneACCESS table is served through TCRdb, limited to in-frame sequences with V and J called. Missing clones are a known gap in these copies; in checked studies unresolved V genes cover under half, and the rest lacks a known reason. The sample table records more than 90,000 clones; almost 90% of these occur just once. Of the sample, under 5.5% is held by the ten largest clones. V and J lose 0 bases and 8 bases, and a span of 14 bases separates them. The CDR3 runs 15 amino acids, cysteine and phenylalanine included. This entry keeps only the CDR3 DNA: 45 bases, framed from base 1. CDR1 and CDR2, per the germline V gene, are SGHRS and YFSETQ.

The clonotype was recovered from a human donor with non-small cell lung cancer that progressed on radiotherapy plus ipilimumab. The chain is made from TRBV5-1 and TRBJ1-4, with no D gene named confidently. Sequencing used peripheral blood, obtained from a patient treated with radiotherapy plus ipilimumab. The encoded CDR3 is CASSLGGGGREKLFF. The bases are TGCGCCAGCAGCTTGGGGGGAGGAGGTCGCGAAAAACTGTTTTTT.